Below are 14 T cell receptor beta chains sequenced from a single sample in a study of shared clonotypes between healthy human individuals. Data came from immunoSEQ multiplex PCR; TCRdb stores just in-frame clones and leaves some out. The table lists approximately 110,000 clones, approximately 70% of them singletons. The sample comprised memory CD8+ T cells sorted from blood. Noted subset: CD45RO+ cells pooled with CCR7-negative TemRA cells. These receptors came from a woman in her thirties in good health.

V is TRBV30 and J is TRBJ1-2; TRBD1 might be the D (6 bases). Germline CDR1 GTSNPN, CDR2 SVGIG (reference sequence). CDR3 length: 20 amino acids. Trimming removed 5 bases at V and 4 bases at J, with 35 bases between. The CDR3 bases are TGTGCCTGGGTTGCCGGGGAGGGGGGTTCTCATCACGGGATTGTCTATGGCTACACCTTC. Its translation is CAWVAGEGGSHHGIVYGYTF.

The V gene is TRBV14, the J gene TRBJ2-7; D is possibly TRBD1 (6 bases). The V and J ends lost 1 base and 4 bases respectively, with 17 bases between them. The germline CDR1 and CDR2 sequences are SGHDN and FVKESK. The CDR3 sequence is 16 residues long. The CDR3 DNA follows: TGTGCCAGCAGCCAAGGATTTTGGGGGCGCCGGTACGAGCAGTACTTC. It yields the protein CASSQGFWGRRYEQYF.

The chain joins TRBV4-1 to TRBJ2-1, with a weak D call TRBD2 (5 bases). Deletions cut 8 bases from V and 6 bases from J, with 17 bases between. Germline lookup yields CDR1 MGHRA and CDR2 YSYEKL. The CDR3 runs 14 residues. The CDR3 region has the DNA TGCGCCAGCTCGTTTTCGGGATCCGCCAATGAGCAGTTCTTC. It codes for CASSFSGSANEQFF.

The genes are TRBV5-2 and TRBJ1-2. TRBV5-2 is tagged as a pseudogene. The CDR3 has 16 amino acids. The CDR3 here is CASKWSRVRKTYGYTF. CDR3 coding DNA: TGTGCCAGCAAATGGAGCCGAGTACGAAAGACCTATGGCTACACCTTC.

This clone was counted ten times or more. As DNA, the CDR3 is TGTGCCAGCAGTTTAAGGCAGGGAATCGGGGAGCTGTTTTTT. This encodes CASSLRQGIGELFF. V and J are TRBV27 and TRBJ2-2, with a weak D call TRBD1 (5 bases). V gave up 2 bases and J gave up 7 bases, with 11 bases separating them. Germline assignment: CDR1 MNHEY and CDR2 SMNVEV (reference sequence). The CDR3 is 14 residues long.

The chain employs TRBV5-5 and TRBJ2-7; 9 bases match TRBD1. This CDR3 is 14 amino acids long. With 3 bases clipped from V and 0 bases from J, the junction kept 1 base outside the gene matches. The germline CDR1 and CDR2 sequences are SGHKS and YYEKEE (reference sequence). The CDR3 reads CASSWDRVSYEQYF. CDR3 bases: TGTGCCAGCAGCTGGGACAGGGTCTCCTACGAGCAGTACTTC.

The chain joins TRBV28 to TRBJ2-1, with D possibly matching TRBD2 (6 bases). Deletions cut 2 bases from V and 3 bases from J, with 14 bases between. The CDR3 is made up of 16 amino acids. Looked up from germline, CDR1 is MDHEN and CDR2 is SYDVKM. The CDR3 DNA is TGTGCCAGCAGTTTAATCGGGGCTAGCGTCTACAATGAGCAGTTCTTC. Protein: CASSLIGASVYNEQFF.

The table lists this clone with a few counts. The chain joins TRBV10-3 to TRBJ2-7; 9 nucleotides match TRBD1. Looked up from germline, CDR1 is ENHRY and CDR2 is SYGVKD. The CDR3 has 16 residues. Unmatched junction bases numbered 8, after V lost 0 bases and J lost 5 bases. CDR3 sequence (DNA): TGTGCCATCAGTGAGTCTATAACAGGGGGCATGAACGAGCAGTACTTC. This gives the protein CAISESITGGMNEQYF.

The chain joins TRBV27 to TRBJ2-7; 7 bases are a match to TRBD2. CDR1 and CDR2 (germline): MNHEY, SMNVEV (reference sequence). V shed 2 bases, J shed 6 bases, and the junction held 7 bases outside the gene matches. This CDR3 has 14 amino acids. As DNA, the CDR3 is TGTGCCAGCAGTTTAAGCGCGGGGGTTCGCGAGCAGTACTTC. It codes for CASSLSAGVREQYF.

This sequence joins TRBV5-8 and TRBJ1-1; D is unclear. The CDR3 contains 13 residues. Trimming took 1 base from V and 11 from J, leaving 15 bases between them. The V gene's germline CDR1 is SGHTS and CDR2 YDEGEE. The CDR3 is CASSLTYSRTAFF. CDR3 coding DNA: TGTGCCAGCAGCTTGACCTACAGCCGCACTGCTTTCTTT.

The chain has TRBV5-8 and TRBJ2-7, with TRBD1 matching over 8 bases. With V trimmed by 4 bases and J by 2 bases, 23 bases remained unmatched. Germline assignment: CDR1 SGHTS and CDR2 YDEGEE. This CDR3 has 20 amino acids. The CDR3 region is CASSMTGVGALFGPTYEQYF. CDR3 DNA sequence: TGTGCCAGCAGCATGACAGGGGTTGGAGCTTTATTCGGTCCAACCTACGAGCAGTACTTC.

The chain recombines TRBV25-1 with TRBJ1-1; D is uncertain. V was cut by 1 base and J by 8 bases, with 11 bases left in between. Germline CDR1 and CDR2: MGHDK and SYGVNS. The CDR3 spans 13 residues. In DNA form, the CDR3 reads TGTGCCAGCAGTGAATTTGGGCCGGAGGAAGCTTTCTTT. This translates into CASSEFGPEEAFF.

J is TRBJ1-5 and V is TRBV7-8; TRBD1 is a possible D gene (6 bases). The CDR3 is 14 amino acids. Trimming took 5 bases from V and 3 from J, leaving 11 bases between them. CDR1 and CDR2 from the germline V gene are SGHVS and FQNEAQ. In DNA form, the CDR3 reads TGTGCCAGCAGCCCAGGACAGCTCAATCAGCCCCAGCATTTT. It specifies CASSPGQLNQPQHF.

V usage is TRBV11-2 and J usage is TRBJ1-4, with TRBD1 identical over 9 bases. The CDR3 runs to 13 residues. Germline-derived CDR1 and CDR2 are SGHAT and FQNNGV. After removal of 3 bases from V and 7 bases from J, the junction contained 0 bases not matched to a gene. CDR3 region: CASSLGQGEKLFF. The CDR3 DNA reads TGTGCCAGCAGCTTGGGACAGGGTGAAAAACTGTTTTTT.